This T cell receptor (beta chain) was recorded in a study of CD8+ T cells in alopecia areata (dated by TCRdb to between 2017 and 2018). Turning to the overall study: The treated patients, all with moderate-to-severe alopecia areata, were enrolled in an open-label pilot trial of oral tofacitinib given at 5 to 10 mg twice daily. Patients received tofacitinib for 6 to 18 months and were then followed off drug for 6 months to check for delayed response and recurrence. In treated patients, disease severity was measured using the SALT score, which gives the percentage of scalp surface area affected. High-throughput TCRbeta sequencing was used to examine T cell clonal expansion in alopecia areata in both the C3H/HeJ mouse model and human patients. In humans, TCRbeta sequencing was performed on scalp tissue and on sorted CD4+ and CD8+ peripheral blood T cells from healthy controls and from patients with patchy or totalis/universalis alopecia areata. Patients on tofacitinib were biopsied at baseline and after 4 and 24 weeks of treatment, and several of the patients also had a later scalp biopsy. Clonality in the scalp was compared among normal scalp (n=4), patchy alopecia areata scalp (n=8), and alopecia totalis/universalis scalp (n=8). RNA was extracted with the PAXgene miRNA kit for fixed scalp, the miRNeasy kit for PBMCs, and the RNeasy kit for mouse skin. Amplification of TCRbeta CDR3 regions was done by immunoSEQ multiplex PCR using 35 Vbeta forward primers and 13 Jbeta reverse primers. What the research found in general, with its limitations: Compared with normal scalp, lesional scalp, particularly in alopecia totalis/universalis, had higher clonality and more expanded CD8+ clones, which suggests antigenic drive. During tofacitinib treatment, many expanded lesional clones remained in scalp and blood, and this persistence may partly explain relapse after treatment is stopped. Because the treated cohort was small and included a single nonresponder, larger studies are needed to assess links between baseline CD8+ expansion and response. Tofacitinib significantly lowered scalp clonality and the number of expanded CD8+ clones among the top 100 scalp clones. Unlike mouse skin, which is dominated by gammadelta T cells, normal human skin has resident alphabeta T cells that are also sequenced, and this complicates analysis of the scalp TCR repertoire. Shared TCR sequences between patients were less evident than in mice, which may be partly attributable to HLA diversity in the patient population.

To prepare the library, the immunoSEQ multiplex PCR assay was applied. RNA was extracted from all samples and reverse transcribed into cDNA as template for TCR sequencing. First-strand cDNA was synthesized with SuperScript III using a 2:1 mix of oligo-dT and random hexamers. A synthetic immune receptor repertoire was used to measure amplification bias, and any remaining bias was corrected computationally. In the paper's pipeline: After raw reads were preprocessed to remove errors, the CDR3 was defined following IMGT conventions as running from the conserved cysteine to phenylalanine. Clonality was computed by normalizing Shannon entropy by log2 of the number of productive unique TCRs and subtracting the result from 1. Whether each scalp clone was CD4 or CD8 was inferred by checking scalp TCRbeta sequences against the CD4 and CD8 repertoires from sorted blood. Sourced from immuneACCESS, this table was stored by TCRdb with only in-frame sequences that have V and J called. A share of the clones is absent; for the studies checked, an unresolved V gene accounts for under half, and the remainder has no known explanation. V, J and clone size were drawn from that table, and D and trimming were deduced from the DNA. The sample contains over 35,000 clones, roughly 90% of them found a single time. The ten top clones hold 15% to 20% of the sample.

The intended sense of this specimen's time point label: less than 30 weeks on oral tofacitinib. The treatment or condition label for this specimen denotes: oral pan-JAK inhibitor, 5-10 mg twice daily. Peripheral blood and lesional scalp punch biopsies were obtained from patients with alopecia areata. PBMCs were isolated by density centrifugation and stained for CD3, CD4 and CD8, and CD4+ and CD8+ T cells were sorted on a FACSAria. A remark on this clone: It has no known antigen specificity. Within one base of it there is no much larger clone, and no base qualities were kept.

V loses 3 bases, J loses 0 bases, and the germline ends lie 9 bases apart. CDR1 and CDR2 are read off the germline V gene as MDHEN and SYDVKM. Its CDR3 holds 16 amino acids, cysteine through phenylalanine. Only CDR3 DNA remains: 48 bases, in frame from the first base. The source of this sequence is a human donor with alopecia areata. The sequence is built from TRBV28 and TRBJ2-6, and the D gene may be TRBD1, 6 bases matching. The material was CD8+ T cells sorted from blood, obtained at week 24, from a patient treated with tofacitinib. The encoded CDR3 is CASSFGQTSGANVLTF. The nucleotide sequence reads TGTGCCAGCAGTTTTGGACAGACCTCTGGGGCCAACGTCCTGACTTTC.